The rows below give T cell receptor beta chains drawn from one sample of a study of blood T cell repertoires in COVID-19. Only in-frame clones appear in the TCRdb table, and some are missing; sequencing was by immunoSEQ multiplex PCR. The sample has about 110,000 clones, about four fifths seen once; the top ten hold roughly 8%. The sequenced material came from peripheral blood. The receptors derive from a woman in her 40s with acute or convalescent COVID-19. CDR3s include the opening cysteine and the closing phenylalanine or tryptophan. A D gene is named only where the DNA matches it firmly. The size of a clone is reported for some rows only, either as once, few or many, or as a class for expanded clones.

abundance	v_gene	d_gene	j_gene	CDR3nt	CDR3aa
NA	TRBV7-2	NA	TRBJ1-2	TGTGCCAGCAGCTTCGACAGGTCTGCGGACTATGGCTACACCTTC	CASSFDRSADYGYTF
NA	TRBV9	TRBD1	TRBJ1-6	TGTGCCAGCAGCTTCGGACAGGGGCCGTATAATTCACCCCTCCACTTT	CASSFGQGPYNSPLHF
NA	TRBV7-2	NA	TRBJ2-3	TGTGCCAGCAGCTCGCACTCGTCAGATACGCAGTATTTT	CASSSHSSDTQYF
few	TRBV5-4	TRBD1	TRBJ1-2	TGTGCCAGCAGCTCCGGACAGGAGTCTAACTATGGCTACACCTTC	CASSSGQESNYGYTF
NA	TRBV5-1	NA	TRBJ1-6	TGCGCCAGCCCGGGACTGAGCTCCTATAATTCACCCCTCCACTTT	CASPGLSSYNSPLHF
few	TRBV7-2	TRBD1	TRBJ2-1	TGTGCCAGCAGCCTAACGACAGGGGGCACGGGGGAGCAGTTCTTC	CASSLTTGGTGEQFF
NA	TRBV28	NA	TRBJ1-2	TGTGCCAGCAGTCCCCAACCGCGGTTGTATGGCTACACCTTC	CASSPQPRLYGYTF
NA	TRBV10-3	TRBD1	TRBJ2-1	TGTGCCTTCTCGGACAGGGGGTTCAGTGAGCAGTTCTTC	CAFSDRGFSEQFF
NA	TRBV7-3	TRBD1	TRBJ2-3	TGTGCCAGCAGCCCCACAGGGGGCAGACGTACGCAGTATTTT	CASSPTGGRRTQYF
few	TRBV11-2	TRBD1	TRBJ1-1	TGTGCCAGCACCGTATCGGGGACAGTGAGAAACACTGAAGCTTTCTTT	CASTVSGTVRNTEAFF
NA	TRBV6-6	NA	TRBJ1-4	TGTGCCAGCGCCCAGGGGCGAGGAAAACTGTTTTTT	CASAQGRGKLFF
NA	TRBV7-3	TRBD2	TRBJ2-7	TGTGCCAGCAGCCAAGATAGCGGGGGGCGGTACGAGCAGTACTTC	CASSQDSGGRYEQYF
few	TRBV4-1	TRBD1	TRBJ1-2	TGCGCCAGCAGCCAGTCACCGGGACAGGGATTCGGCTACACCTTC	CASSQSPGQGFGYTF
NA	TRBV5-8	TRBD1	TRBJ1-2	TGTGCCAGCAACCGAGACAGGGGGCGGAGTAGTCCTGGCTACACCTTC	CASNRDRGRSSPGYTF
NA	TRBV7-2	TRBD1	TRBJ1-6	TGTGCCACACAACAGGGGTCCTATAATTCACCCCTCCACTTT	CATQQGSYNSPLHF
few	TRBV11-2	TRBD2	TRBJ2-1	TGTGCCAGCAGCTTAGATCGAGGCGGGGGGACTCGGCAGTTCTTC	CASSLDRGGGTRQFF
NA	TRBV18	TRBD1	TRBJ1-3	TGTGCCAGCTCACCGTCAGGACAGGGGGCGAGAAACACCATATATTTT	CASSPSGQGARNTIYF
NA	TRBV5-1	TRBD1	TRBJ1-2	TGCGCCAGCAGTTTTGACAGGGGCTATGGCTACACCTTC	CASSFDRGYGYTF
NA	TRBV20-1	NA	TRBJ2-5	TGCAGTGCTAGTACCCAGGTCAAACAAGAGACCCAGTACTTC	CSASTQVKQETQYF
NA	TRBV25-1	NA	TRBJ1-2	TGTGCCGTCAGCAGGGGCGGCTATGGCTACACCTTC	CAVSRGGYGYTF
NA	TRBV3-1/TRBV3-2	TRBD2	TRBJ2-1	TGTGCCAGCAGCCAAGGGACTAGGATCCACAATGAGCAGTTCTTC	CASSQGTRIHNEQFF
NA	TRBV6-1	NA	TRBJ2-2	TGTGCCACCCGGAACACCGGGGAGCTGTTTTTT	CATRNTGELFF
NA	TRBV12-5	TRBD1	TRBJ1-2	TGTGCTAGTGGTCCCACAGGGGGCGGGGGCTACACCTTC	CASGPTGGGGYTF
NA	TRBV19	NA	TRBJ2-3	TGTGCCAGTAGTTTGTTGACAGGTACGGGCACAGATACGCAGTATTTT	CASSLLTGTGTDTQYF
NA	TRBV5-1	TRBD1	TRBJ1-1	TGCGCCAGCAGCTTGATGGCCAGGGGGGTACACACTGAAGCTTTCTTT	CASSLMARGVHTEAFF
NA	TRBV6-6	NA	TRBJ1-2	TGTGCCAGCAGTTACCTTTCAGGCAACTATGGCTACACCTTC	CASSYLSGNYGYTF
NA	TRBV30	NA	TRBJ1-1	TGTGCCTGGAGTCCTCAGGGGCAAGCTTTCTTT	CAWSPQGQAFF
NA	TRBV2	NA	TRBJ1-2	TGTGCCAGCAGTGTTTTGGTTAGCAACGGCTACACCTTC	CASSVLVSNGYTF
NA	TRBV7-2	NA	TRBJ1-1	TGTGCCAGCAGCTTAGGGAGTAGATCCCCAGAAGCTTTCTTT	CASSLGSRSPEAFF
NA	TRBV10-2	TRBD2	TRBJ2-3	TGCGCCAGCAGTCTAGCGGGGGTCACAGATACGCAGTATTTT	CASSLAGVTDTQYF
NA	TRBV5-1	NA	TRBJ2-7	TGCGCCAGCAGCTTGGGGGGGGACCGCTACGAGCAGTACTTC	CASSLGGDRYEQYF
NA	TRBV9	NA	TRBJ1-5	TGTGCCAGCAGCCGATACGCGACAGGTCCGGATCAGCCCCAGCATTTT	CASSRYATGPDQPQHF
few	TRBV7-9	NA	TRBJ2-7	TGTGCCAGCAGCCACCGGTACGAGCAGTACTTC	CASSHRYEQYF
NA	TRBV10-3	TRBD1	TRBJ1-4	TGTGCCATCAGTGTGGGACAGGGGGATGAAAAACTGTTTTTT	CAISVGQGDEKLFF
NA	TRBV6-5	NA	TRBJ2-1	TGTGCCAGCAGATACTCGGAGTTGTCCTACAATGAGCAGTTCTTC	CASRYSELSYNEQFF